This T cell receptor beta chain was recorded in a study of radiation and T cells in renal cell carcinoma (TCRdb year 2020). At the level of the whole study: In total, approximately 53 samples, comprising 25 or so tumors and some 27 peripheral blood samples, were subjected to TCR beta sequencing. In the 53 samples combined, around 3.7 million unique CDR3 nucleotide sequences were found, encoding approximately 2,900,000 unique CDR3 amino acid sequences. The last blood draw happened 4 weeks after radiation, timed to coincide with nephrectomy. General findings and caveats noted by the study authors: With a single-armed trial design, the study had no way to address how radiation dose or scheduling affects the TCR repertoire. In blood, the top tumor clonotypes increased between baseline and 2 weeks post-radiation and then shrank by 4 weeks, which suggests that tumor-resident clones expanded only transiently. Changes in the blood repertoire were not tracked past 4 weeks after treatment. Because no pretreatment tumor biopsies were available, whether clonotypes were present in the tumor at baseline could not be determined.

The immunoSEQ kit was used, according to the manufacturer's recommendations, to generate TCR beta libraries from genomic DNA. Library preparation used a first multiplex PCR with proprietary primers, then a second PCR adding unique barcodes, with bead cleanups after each round. Each sample batch included a kit-provided positive control reaction and a negative control reaction. The final libraries were assessed on an Agilent 4200 TapeStation D1000 ScreenTape, pooled by volume, and quantified by qPCR. Sequencing was performed on an Illumina NextSeq500 using a MidOutput 150-cycle cartridge, with 156 Read1 cycles, 15 Index1 cycles, and the kit custom primers. The pooled library was loaded at about 0.96 pM, and roughly 20% PhiX control was spiked in. Turning to the authors' computational methods: Vendor-processed data were analyzed in R, with a clonotype defined as all T cells sharing the same CDR3 nucleotide sequence. For clone abundance analyses, frequencies were normalized to the 10,000 most abundant clones in each sample. Before analysis, public T cell clones were removed, and these numbered fewer than six per sample on average. A difference in abundance of at least 32-fold between compartments was used to define tumor-enriched and baseline blood-enriched clonotypes. A beta-binomial differential abundance model was used to identify clonotypes that were expanded or contracted between blood time points. The Baroni-Urbani and Buser coefficient was used to measure tumor-blood repertoire similarity, and groups were compared with two-tailed Wilcoxon tests in R. TCRdb took this table from immuneACCESS and kept in-frame rearrangements with V and J called. Such tables lack part of the clones; where checked against another copy, unresolved V genes explain under half of the gap, and the rest is unexplained. V and J calls and clone size are those listed in that table; D and trimming were worked out from the DNA. Across this sample there are roughly 170,000 clones, with 88% seen only once. Around 11% of the sample goes to the ten largest clones.

The time point tag for this specimen amounts to: blood 4 weeks post-SBRT, at nephrectomy. The sample's treatment or condition label, in plain terms: 15 Gy SBRT to primary tumor, nephrectomy 4 weeks later. Samples were obtained from a clinical trial, in which 15 Gy stereotactic body radiation therapy was delivered to primary renal cell carcinomas and nephrectomy was performed 4 weeks later. To track tumor-enriched clonotypes, serial peripheral blood was sampled from radiation-treated patients at baseline and at 2 weeks and 4 weeks after SBRT. Every patient had renal cell carcinoma of clear cell pathology. The QIAamp DNA Blood Mini Kit (Qiagen) was used to prepare genomic DNA for TCR sequencing. Only samples passing all quality control checks were included in the analyses. Worth noting for this clone: The specificity of this receptor is unknown. Per-base quality was not reported, and no clone a single base away is much larger than it.

The clonotype was recovered from a woman in her 50s with renal cell carcinoma. The starting material was blood, obtained from a patient whose treatment included radiotherapy and nephrectomy.

For the CDR3, the sequence is CASSYQWDYGYTF. The DNA is as follows: TGTGCCAGCAGTTACCAGTGGGACTATGGCTACACCTTC. The rearranged chain carries TRBV6-5 and TRBJ1-2; the D gene cannot be named for sure. Spanning cysteine to phenylalanine, the CDR3 consists of 13 amino acids. The read is trimmed to its CDR3 DNA, 39 bases read in frame from base 1. For CDR1 and CDR2, the germline V gene lists MNHEY and SVGAGI. The V end loses 2 bases and the J end loses 3 bases, and a stretch of 7 bases separates them.